This is a list of T cell receptor beta chains from one sample in a study of human T cells and chemical hapten exposure. TCRdb analysed the RACE reads with MiXCR anew, one entry per CDR3 protein. In the table there are over 85,000 distinct CDR3 sequences, 12% of which are singletons. The sample in question was whole blood, obtained in connection with sensitization to the hapten diphenylcyclopropenone (DPC). The receptors stem from a woman aged 40-49 years with alopecia areata. Some clones in this sample may be carry-over from other donors' samples. Each CDR3 is given with its conserved first and last residue. Each record gives: V gene, D gene, J gene, clone size, CDR3 protein, CDR3 DNA. The D gene is left open where the match is weak. Expanded clones get a size class; other rows say once, few or many, or leave the size out.

>TRBV29-1|-|TRBJ2-7|many
CSVEYGIAYEQYF
TGCAGCGTTGAATACGGGATCGCCTACGAGCAGTACTTC
>TRBV25-1|TRBD2|TRBJ2-3|few
CASSSNPLAGALQYF
TGTGCCAGCAGTTCGAATCCCCTAGCGGGAGCTCTGCAGTATTTT
>TRBV7-8|-|TRBJ2-7|few
CASSLQGFSYEQYF
TGTGCCAGCAGCTTACAAGGGTTCTCCTACGAGCAGTACTTC
>TRBV5-6|-|TRBJ1-2|many
CASSSRRGYTF
TGTGCCAGCAGCTCCCGGCGCGGCTACACCTTC
>TRBV24-1|TRBD2|TRBJ2-1|few
CATSDGAGAGNEQFF
TGTGCCACCAGTGATGGGGCGGGAGCCGGAAATGAGCAGTTCTTC
>TRBV28|-|TRBJ2-2|-
CASSLESGELFF
TGTGCCAGCAGTTTAGAGTCCGGGGAGCTGTTTTTT
>TRBV19|-|TRBJ1-4|many
CASSIPGVEKLFF
TGTGCCAGTAGTATTCCGGGAGTTGAAAAACTGTTTTTT
>TRBV28|-|TRBJ1-1|few
CASGGTEAFF
TGTGCCAGCGGGGGCACTGAAGCTTTCTTT
>TRBV20-1|-|TRBJ1-2|few
CSATGPNYGYTF
TGCAGTGCGACGGGGCCGAACTATGGCTACACCTTC
>TRBV20-1|-|TRBJ1-2|-
CSALGPAGYTF
TGCAGTGCCCTGGGACCAGCCGGCTACACCTTC
>TRBV6-2/TRBV6-3|-|TRBJ2-3|few
CASSWGVKRDTQYF
TGTGCCAGCAGTTGGGGGGTGAAGAGGGATACGCAGTATTTT
>TRBV6-5|-|TRBJ2-3|-
CATLAPGGTDTQYF
TGTGCCACCCTAGCGCCTGGCGGCACAGATACGCAGTATTTT
>TRBV29-1|-|TRBJ2-3|few
CSATTPGPRQYF
TGCAGCGCCACCACCCCCGGGCCCCGGCAGTATTTT
>TRBV29-1|TRBD2|TRBJ2-5|-
CSVDAGGTGETQYF
TGCAGCGTTGACGCGGGAGGTACCGGTGAGACCCAGTACTTC
>TRBV6-1|-|TRBJ1-5|-
CASSGRTGSSNQPQHF
TGTGCCAGCAGTGGACGGACCGGCTCTAGCAATCAGCCCCAGCATTTT
>TRBV5-4|-|TRBJ2-5|-
CASKLPGWAQETQYF
TGTGCCAGCAAATTACCGGGTTGGGCACAAGAGACCCAGTACTTC
>TRBV6-5|-|TRBJ1-5|few
CASSYSGLGNQPQHF
TGTGCCAGCAGTTATTCGGGCCTCGGCAATCAGCCCCAGCATTTT
>TRBV11-2|-|TRBJ2-5|-
CASSLVGGRFPETQYF
TGTGCCAGCAGCTTAGTCGGGGGACGATTTCCAGAGACCCAGTACTTC